This TCR beta chain was observed in a study of T cells after yellow fever vaccination. For the study at large: Any fraction with a low cell number was prepared using SMART-Seq v4 Ultra Low Input.

Study-level results: Abundant bulk-population clonotypes could contaminate the FACS-sorted repertoires.

The CDR3 length is 17 residues. Germline V gives CDR1 SGHTA, CDR2 FQGNSA. V gave up 2 bases and J gave up 5 bases; unmatched junction bases: 9. Note on this clonotype: Antigen unknown.

It was through 5'RACE template switching that TCR cDNA was made, with a universal primer site and UMIs added. TCRdb reprocessed the 5' RACE reads with MiXCR, giving one entry per CDR3 protein. The sample includes around 360,000 distinct CDR3 sequences, 11% seen only once; the top ten take 15% to 20%. The sequence was obtained from a young man who received the YFV17D yellow fever vaccine. The sample consisted of PBMCs, taken on the day of the first yellow fever vaccination. The chain employs TRBV7-2 and TRBJ1-4; TRBD1 agrees at 9 bases. The CDR3 DNA reads as TGTGCCAGCAGCTTATTTTTTCTCGGACAGGGGAATGAAAAACTGTTTTTT. This codes for CASSLFFLGQGNEKLFF.